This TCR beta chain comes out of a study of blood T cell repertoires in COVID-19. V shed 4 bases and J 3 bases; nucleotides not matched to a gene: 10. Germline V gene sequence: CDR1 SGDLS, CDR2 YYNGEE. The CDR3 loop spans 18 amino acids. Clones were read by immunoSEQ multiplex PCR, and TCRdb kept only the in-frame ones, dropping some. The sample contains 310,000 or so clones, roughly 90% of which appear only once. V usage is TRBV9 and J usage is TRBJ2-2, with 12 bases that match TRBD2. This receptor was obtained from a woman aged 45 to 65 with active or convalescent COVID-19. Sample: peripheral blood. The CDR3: CASSTPGLAGGDTGELFF. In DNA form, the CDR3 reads TGTGCCAGCAGCACTCCGGGACTAGCGGGCGGGGACACCGGGGAGCTGTTTTTT.